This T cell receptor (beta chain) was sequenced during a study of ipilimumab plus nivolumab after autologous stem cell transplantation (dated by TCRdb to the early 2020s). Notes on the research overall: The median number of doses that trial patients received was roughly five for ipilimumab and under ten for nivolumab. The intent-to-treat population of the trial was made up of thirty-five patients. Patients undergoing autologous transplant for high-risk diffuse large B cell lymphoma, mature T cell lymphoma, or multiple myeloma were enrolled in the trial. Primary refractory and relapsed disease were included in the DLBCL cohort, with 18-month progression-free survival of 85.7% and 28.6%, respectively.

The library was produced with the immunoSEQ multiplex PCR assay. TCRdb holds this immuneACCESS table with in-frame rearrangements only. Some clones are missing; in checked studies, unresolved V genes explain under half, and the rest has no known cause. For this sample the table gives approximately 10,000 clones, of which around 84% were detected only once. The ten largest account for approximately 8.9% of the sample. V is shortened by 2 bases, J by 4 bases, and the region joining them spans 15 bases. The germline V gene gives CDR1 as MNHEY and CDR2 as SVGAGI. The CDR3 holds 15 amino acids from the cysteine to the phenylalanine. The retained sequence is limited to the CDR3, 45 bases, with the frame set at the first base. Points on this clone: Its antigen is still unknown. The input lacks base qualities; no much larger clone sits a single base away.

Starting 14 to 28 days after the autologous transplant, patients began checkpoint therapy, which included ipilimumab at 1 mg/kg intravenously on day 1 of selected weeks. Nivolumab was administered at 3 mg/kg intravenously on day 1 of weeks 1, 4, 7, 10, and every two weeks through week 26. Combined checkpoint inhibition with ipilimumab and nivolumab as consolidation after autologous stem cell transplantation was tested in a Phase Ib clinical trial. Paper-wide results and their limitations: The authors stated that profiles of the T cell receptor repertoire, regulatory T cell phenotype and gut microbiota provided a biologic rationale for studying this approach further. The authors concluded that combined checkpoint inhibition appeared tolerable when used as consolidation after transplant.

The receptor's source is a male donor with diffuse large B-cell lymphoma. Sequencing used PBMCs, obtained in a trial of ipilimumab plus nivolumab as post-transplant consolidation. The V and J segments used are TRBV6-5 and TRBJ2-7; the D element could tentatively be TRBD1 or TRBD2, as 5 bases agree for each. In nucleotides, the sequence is TGTGCCAGCAGTTACGCACAGGCCCGGGGATACGAGCAGTACTTC. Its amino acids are CASSYAQARGYEQYF.